This T cell receptor beta chain comes out of a study of T cell responses to AZD1222 COVID-19 vaccine (dated by TCRdb to about 2021). Study-level background: AZD1222 recipients with second doses at about 4 weeks or about 12 weeks were pooled, because spike-specific TCR depth and breadth did not differ between schedules. A total of under 250 trial participants underwent TCR sequencing, of whom about 200 had received two doses of AZD1222 and some 25 had received two doses of the MenACWY control vaccine. Enrollment into the trials was organized by age into subgroups of 18-55, 56-69 and 70-plus years, and those subgroups contained roughly 150, 30 and 60 TCR-sequenced participants, respectively.

The CDR3 regions of human TCRbeta chains were analyzed by immunosequencing. Processing in the source paper ran as follows. TCRs in the repertoires were matched against a reference library of SARS-CoV-2-specific TCRs that had been generated with the MIRA antigen-specificity platform. Breadth meant the fraction of unique TCRs that were SARS-CoV-2-associated, whereas depth meant the fraction of total T cells that were SARS-CoV-2-associated. Each spike-specific TCR was assigned to its reactive spike region and to a CD4 or CD8 class using the MIRA data. Log10-transformed breadth and depth values were compared by one-way ANOVA with Sidak's multiple comparisons tests. TCRdb retrieved this table from immuneACCESS and kept in-frame rearrangements only. Not all clones are present; in checked studies, unresolved V genes account for under half, and no reason is known for the remainder. Clonal size and the V and J genes are those of that table, whereas D and trimming came from the DNA. Across this sample there are roughly 140,000 clones, with approximately 94% seen only once. The biggest ten clones account for 5.1% of the sample.

CDR1 and CDR2 (SGHAT, FQNNGV) derive from the germline V gene. From cysteine to phenylalanine, the CDR3 is 15 amino acids long. Of the read, only the CDR3 DNA is kept; its 45 bases are in frame from base 1. V sheds 5 bases and J sheds 3 bases, leaving 16 bases between their ends. What this sample's time point label stands for: baseline before first vaccination. Samples from vaccinated people were obtained from the UK trials COV001 and COV002, which included a single-blind randomized controlled phase 2/3 trial of AZD1222 (ChAdOx1 nCoV-19) in healthy adults. For TCRbeta chain sequencing, PBMC samples from trial participants were taken at day 0 and at day 28 after the second dose. For this clone: What antigen it recognizes has not been identified. No much larger clone is present one base from it, and per-base qualities are unavailable.

Broad study findings and their caveats: Nearly half of unique spike-specific TCRs reportedly recognized epitopes outside regions mutated in the B.1.351 and B.1.1.7 variants. Because no samples from the day 14 peak response were available, repertoires could be characterized only after the peak T cell response. The vaccine-associated CD4 TCRs covered the entire spike protein, and the dominant responses fell in regions 160-218 and 743-854. Participants were mostly white British and included more females than males, and it was suggested by the authors that clonal diversity may have been underestimated. Conclusions about previously exposed vaccinees are limited, since just five to seven AZD1222 recipients were seropositive for SARS-CoV-2 at baseline. In the small 56-69-year group, the increase in depth fell short of significance, most likely because of low power. A significant rise in spike-specific TCR breadth and depth was observed after two AZD1222 doses relative to day 0 and relative to MenACWY recipients.

The sequencing here drew on peripheral blood, taken on day 0 of AZD1222 vaccination. This TCR came from an adult in good health. Recombination connected TRBV11-2 to TRBJ1-2; the best D guess is TRBD1, with 5 bases matching. CDR3 sequence: CASSPGRLLDYGYTF. The nucleotide sequence is TGTGCCAGCAGCCCGGGGCGACTGCTGGACTATGGCTACACCTTC.